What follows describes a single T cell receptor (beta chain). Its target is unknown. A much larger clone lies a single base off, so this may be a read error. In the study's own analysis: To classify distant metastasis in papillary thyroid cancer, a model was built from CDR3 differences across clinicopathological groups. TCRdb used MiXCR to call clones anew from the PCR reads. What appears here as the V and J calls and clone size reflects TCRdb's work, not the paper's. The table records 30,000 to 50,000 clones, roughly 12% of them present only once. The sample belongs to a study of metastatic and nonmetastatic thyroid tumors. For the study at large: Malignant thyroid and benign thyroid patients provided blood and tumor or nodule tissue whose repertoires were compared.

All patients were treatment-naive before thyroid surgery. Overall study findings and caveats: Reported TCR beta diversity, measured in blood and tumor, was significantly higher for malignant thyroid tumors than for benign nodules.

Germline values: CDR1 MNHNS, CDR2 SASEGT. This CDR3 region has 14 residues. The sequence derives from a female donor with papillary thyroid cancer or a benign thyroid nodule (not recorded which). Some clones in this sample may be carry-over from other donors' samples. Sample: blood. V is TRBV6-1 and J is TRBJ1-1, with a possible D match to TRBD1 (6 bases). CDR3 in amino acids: CASRPDRWRAEASF. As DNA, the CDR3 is TGTGCCAGCAGACCCGACAGGTGGAGGGCTGAAGCTTCCTTT.